What follows describes a single T cell receptor beta chain. Antigen: not known. This sample was included in a study of shared clonotypes between healthy human individuals. About the study: The study used three CD4 naive, three CD4 memory, two CD8 naive and one CD8 memory plate per donor.

The data were produced by immunoSEQ multiplex PCR, yet TCRdb's version contains in-frame clones alone and is incomplete. The profile shows millions of clones, about 93% of them singletons. Naive CD8 isolation took CD45RO-negative cells positively selected for CCR7 and excluded terminally differentiated effector memory CD45RA+ cells. Donors, healthy HIV-negative adults, lacked recent acute infections or vaccinations. Every donor, a Caucasian adult, lived in Nashville, Tennessee. After removal of 3 bases from V and 0 bases from J, the junction contained 14 bases not matched to a gene. The CDR3 loop spans 19 amino acids. The V gene's germline CDR1 is SGHVS and CDR2 FNYEAQ. Study observations and caveats: Sampling included only blood; tissue repertoires likely differ.

J is TRBJ2-3 and V is TRBV7-6; the match to TRBD2 covers 8 bases. Material: naive CD8+ T cells from PBMCs. The receptor's source is a man aged 18 to 29 in good health. Some clones in this sample may be carry-over from other donors' samples. The CDR3 DNA sequence: TGTGCCAGCAGCTTCGGACAACGTTCTAGCGGGCCTAGCACAGATACGCAGTATTTT. Translating gives CASSFGQRSSGPSTDTQYF.